The entry that follows covers one TCR beta chain sequence. Antigen unknown. Germline V gene lookup returns CDR1 MNHEY and CDR2 SVGAGI. V lost 2 bases, J lost 2 bases, and 10 bases lay in between. The CDR3 contains 14 residues. The entry originates in a study of cytomegalovirus exposure and HLA in healthy donors. For the study at large: Falling in the Caucasian-associated ancestry cluster were roughly 80% of under 500 genotyped donors.

Study-level points and caveats: Likely technical artifact: a cluster of highly shared sequence variants.

PCR involved 60 Vbeta and 13 Jbeta primers. Original handling: A follow-up analysis tallied around 80 million unique TCR beta chains, roughly 11 million shared. The table came from immunoSEQ multiplex PCR; TCRdb's copy has only in-frame clones and leaves some out. V and J calls and clone size are given by that table; D and trimming were obtained from the DNA. The repertoire has fewer than 100,000 clones, less than 10% of them found once; the top ten carry 2.3%. It was healthy bone marrow donors who served as donors. The chain joins TRBV6-5 to TRBJ2-7; TRBD2 might be the D (5 bases). The clonotype comes from a man aged 50-60 years in good health and CMV-seronegative. Sequencing was done on a sample of PBMCs. CDR3 DNA sequence: TGTGCCAGCAGTTACGTGGGAGCCACCTACGAGCAGTACTTC. It translates to CASSYVGATYEQYF.